What follows is one T cell receptor (beta chain) and its context. This specimen comes from a study of T cell repertoires in cytomegalovirus infection. Overall study context: Indications came from public TCR beta signatures; they pointed to CMV infection and to a matching HLA type.

Germline V gene data show CDR1 as MNHNY and CDR2 as SVGAGI (reference sequence). The CDR3 runs to 13 residues. The V gene lost 2 bases and the J gene lost 3 bases, with 8 bases spanning the gap. MiXCR, applied by TCRdb to the reads, yields one record per CDR3 protein. The sample yields 630,000 or so distinct CDR3 sequences, 20% to 25% seen once. The specimen was CD8+ T cells from PBMCs. The V and J genes are TRBV6-6 and TRBJ2-7; the D gene is possibly TRBD1 (5 bases). The sequence was obtained from a human donor in good health (CMV status not recorded). Some clones in this sample may be carry-over from other donors' samples. DNA for the CDR3: TGTGCCAGCAGTTACGACAGTCACTACGAGCAGTACTTC. Amino acid sequence: CASSYDSHYEQYF.